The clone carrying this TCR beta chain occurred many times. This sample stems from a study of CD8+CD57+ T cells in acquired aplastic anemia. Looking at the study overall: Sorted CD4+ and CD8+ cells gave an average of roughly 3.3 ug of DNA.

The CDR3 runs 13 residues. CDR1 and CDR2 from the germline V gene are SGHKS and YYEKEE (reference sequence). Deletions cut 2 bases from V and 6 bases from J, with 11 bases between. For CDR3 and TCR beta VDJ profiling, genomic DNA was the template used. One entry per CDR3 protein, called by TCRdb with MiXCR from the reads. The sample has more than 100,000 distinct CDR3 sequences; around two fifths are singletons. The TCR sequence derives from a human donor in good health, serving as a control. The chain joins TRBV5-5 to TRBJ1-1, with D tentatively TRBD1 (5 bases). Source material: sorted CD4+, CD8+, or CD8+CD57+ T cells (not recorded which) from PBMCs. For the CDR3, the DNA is TGTGCCAGCAGCTTCGGAAACAGGCCTGAAGCTTTCTTT. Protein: CASSFGNRPEAFF.